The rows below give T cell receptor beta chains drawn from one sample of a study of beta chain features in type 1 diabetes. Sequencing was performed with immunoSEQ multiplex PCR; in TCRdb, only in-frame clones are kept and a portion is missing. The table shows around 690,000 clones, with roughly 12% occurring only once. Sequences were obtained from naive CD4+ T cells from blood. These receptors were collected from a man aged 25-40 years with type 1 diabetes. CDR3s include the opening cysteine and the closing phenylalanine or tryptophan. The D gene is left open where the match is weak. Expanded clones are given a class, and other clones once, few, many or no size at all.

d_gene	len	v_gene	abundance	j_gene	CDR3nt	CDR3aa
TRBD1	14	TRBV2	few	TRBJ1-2	TGTGCCAGCACGCTCCGGGACAGTAACTATGGCTACACCTTC	CASTLRDSNYGYTF
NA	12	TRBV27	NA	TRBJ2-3	TGTGCCAGCAGCACGGTGGCAGATACGCAGTATTTT	CASSTVADTQYF
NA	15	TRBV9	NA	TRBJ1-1	TGTGCCAGCAGCGTAGCGCCGGGGGTGAACACTGAAGCTTTCTTT	CASSVAPGVNTEAFF
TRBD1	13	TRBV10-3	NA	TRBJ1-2	TGTGCCACAGGACAGGGGTGGGACTATGGCTACACCTTC	CATGQGWDYGYTF
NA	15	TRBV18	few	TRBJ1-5	TGTGCCAGCTCACTACTGGACAGAACTTATCAGCCCCAGCATTTT	CASSLLDRTYQPQHF
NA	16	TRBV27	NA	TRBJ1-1	NA	CASSTSYRGSNTEAFF
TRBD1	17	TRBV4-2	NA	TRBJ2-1	TGTGCCAGCAGCTCAACGTCCGGGACAGGGGATATCAATGAGCAGTTCTTC	CASSSTSGTGDINEQFF
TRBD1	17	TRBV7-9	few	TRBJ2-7	TGTGCCAGCAGCTTAGGACAGGGCCCTGACTACAACTACGAGCAGTACTTC	CASSLGQGPDYNYEQYF
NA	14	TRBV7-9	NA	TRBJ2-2	TGTGCCAGCAGCAACAACGCGAACACCGGGGAGCTGTTTTTT	CASSNNANTGELFF
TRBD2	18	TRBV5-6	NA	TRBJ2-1	TGTGCCAGCAGCTCGTCTCGGGGACTAGCGGTAAAAAACAATGAGCAGTTCTTC	CASSSSRGLAVKNNEQFF
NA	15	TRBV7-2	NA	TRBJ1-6	TGTGCCAGCAGCTTAGTGCAGGGATCAAATTCACCCCTCCACTTT	CASSLVQGSNSPLHF
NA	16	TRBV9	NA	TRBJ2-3	TGTGCCAGCACCCGTAAGGCAGCATCGAATGCAGATACGCAGTATTTT	CASTRKAASNADTQYF
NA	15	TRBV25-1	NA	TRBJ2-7	TGTGCCAGCAGTGTGGGGGCCCCTAGCTCCTACGAGCAGTACTTC	CASSVGAPSSYEQYF
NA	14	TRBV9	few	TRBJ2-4	TGTGCCAGCAGCGGGATCGGAGTGGGAGACATTCAGTACTTC	CASSGIGVGDIQYF
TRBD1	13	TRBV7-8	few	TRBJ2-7	TGTGCCAGCTCAGGGGGCCCTACCTACGAGCAGTACTTC	CASSGGPTYEQYF
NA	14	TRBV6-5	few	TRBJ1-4	TGTGCCAGCAGCCACAAGTCAACTAATGAAAAACTGTTTTTT	CASSHKSTNEKLFF
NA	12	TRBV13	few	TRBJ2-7	TGTGCCAGCCGGCGGCAGGGCTACGAGCAGTACTTC	CASRRQGYEQYF
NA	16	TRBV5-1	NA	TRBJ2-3	TGCGCCAGCAGCTTGGCCCCGGCTACTAGCACAGATACGCAGTATTTT	CASSLAPATSTDTQYF
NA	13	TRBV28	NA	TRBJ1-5	TGTGCCAGCAGTTATATTCGCAATCAGCCCCAGCATTTT	CASSYIRNQPQHF
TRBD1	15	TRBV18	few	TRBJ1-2	TGTGCCAGCTCACCTGACGGGACAGGGTCGTCCGGCTACACCTTC	CASSPDGTGSSGYTF
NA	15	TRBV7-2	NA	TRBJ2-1	TGTGCCAGCAGCTTAGCGGTAAGCTCCTACAATGAGCAGTTCTTC	CASSLAVSSYNEQFF
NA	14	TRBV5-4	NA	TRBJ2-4	TGTGCCAGCAGCTTGGCTCGTAGCAAAAACATTCAGTACTTC	CASSLARSKNIQYF
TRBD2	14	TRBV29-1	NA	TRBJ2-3	TGCAGCGTTGAGGGTAGCGGGGGCGCAGATACGCAGTATTTT	CSVEGSGGADTQYF
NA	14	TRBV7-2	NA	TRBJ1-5	TGTGCCAGCAGGTTTGCGAGTAGCAATCAGCCCCAGCATTTT	CASRFASSNQPQHF
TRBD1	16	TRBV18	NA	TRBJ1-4	TGTGCCAGCTCACCCGGGCAGGGGGGAGCTAATGAAAAACTGTTTTTT	CASSPGQGGANEKLFF
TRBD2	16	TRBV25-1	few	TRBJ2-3	TGTGCCAGCAGTTCCGGGCTAGCGGGGGTCACAGATACGCAGTATTTT	CASSSGLAGVTDTQYF
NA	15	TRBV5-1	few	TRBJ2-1	TGCGCCAGCAGCTTATCTAGGAGCTCCTACAATGAGCAGTTCTTC	CASSLSRSSYNEQFF
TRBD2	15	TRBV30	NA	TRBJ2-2	TGTGCCTGGAGTGTTTCAGCGGGGCCAACCGGGGAGCTGTTTTTT	CAWSVSAGPTGELFF
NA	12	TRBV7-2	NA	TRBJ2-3	TGTGCCAGCAGCTTAGGCGACGCTACGCAGTATTTT	CASSLGDATQYF
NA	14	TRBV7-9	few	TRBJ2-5	TGTGCCAGCAGCGACCAGGGAATGCAAGAGACCCAGTACTTC	CASSDQGMQETQYF
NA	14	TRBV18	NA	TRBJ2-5	TGTGCCAGCTCACCACTTCGGGGAGAAGAGACCCAGTACTTC	CASSPLRGEETQYF
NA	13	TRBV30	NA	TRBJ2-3	TGTGCCTGGGCAGGACGTAGCACAGATACGCAGTATTTT	CAWAGRSTDTQYF